These 17 T cell receptor beta chains came from one sample sequenced in a study of OX40 agonist ivuxolimab in advanced cancers. Measured with immunoSEQ multiplex PCR; TCRdb has only the in-frame clones, and not every one. The repertoire holds tens of thousands of clones, with around nine tenths as singletons. The sample here was CD4+ or CD8+ T cells sorted from blood, taken in a trial of the OX40 agonist ivuxolimab. These receptors originate from an adult with an advanced solid tumor such as melanoma, head and neck, liver or kidney cancer.

The J gene is TRBJ1-4, the V gene TRBV19; TRBD1 matches at 7 bases. The CDR3 has 12 residues. Trimming cost V 7 bases and J 6 bases; bases outside gene matches: 2. Germline V lookup: CDR1 LNHDA, CDR2 SQIVND (reference sequence). The CDR3 coding sequence is TGTGCCAGTATGACAGGGTATGAAAAACTGTTTTTT. It specifies CASMTGYEKLFF.

V is TRBV28 and J is TRBJ2-3; 8 nucleotides match TRBD2. Germline V gives CDR1 MDHEN, CDR2 SYDVKM. This CDR3 has 14 amino acids. Trimming removed 6 bases from V and 6 bases from J; junction bases left unmatched: 8. The CDR3 nucleotides read TGTGCCAGCAGCCTCCCGGGACTAGAGGATACGCAGTATTTT. Translating gives CASSLPGLEDTQYF.

The V and J genes are TRBV5-5 and TRBJ2-5; no clear D. CDR1 is SGHKS, CDR2 YYEKEE, per germline (reference sequence). The CDR3 length is 15 residues. Trimming removed 0 bases from V and 1 base from J, with 10 bases in between. CDR3 residues: CASSLDGTAQETQYF. For the CDR3, the DNA is TGTGCCAGCAGCTTGGACGGCACAGCCCAAGAGACCCAGTACTTC.

This rearrangement joins TRBV5-1 to TRBJ1-2, with D unresolved. CDR3 size: 14 residues. Deletions cut 1 base from V and 9 bases from J, with 16 bases between. Germline-derived CDR1 and CDR2 are SGHRS and YFSETQ. The CDR3 reads CASSLNSRKESYTF. DNA for the CDR3: TGCGCCAGCAGCTTGAACAGCCGGAAGGAGAGCTACACCTTC.

V is TRBV12-5 and J is TRBJ1-3; D not resolved. This CDR3 contains 15 residues. The germline gives CDR1 LGHNT, CDR2 FRNRAP. Deletions cut 1 base from V and 5 bases from J, with 12 bases between. The CDR3 here is CASGLGGNGRNTIYF. The CDR3 DNA is TGTGCTAGTGGTTTGGGAGGGAACGGTAGAAACACCATATATTTT.

V and J are TRBV2 and TRBJ2-1; D is possibly TRBD1 (5 bases). The CDR3 sequence is 13 residues long. Germline assignment: CDR1 SNHLY and CDR2 FYNNEI. Trimming removed 8 bases from V and 8 bases from J, with 16 bases in between. The CDR3 region has the DNA TGTGCCAGCGGTAAAATTAGGGGTGATGAGCAGTTCTTC. Protein product: CASGKIRGDEQFF. Combining the CDR3 with reference TRBV2 and TRBJ2-1 gives the whole variable domain EPEVTQTPSHQVTQMGQEVILRCVPISNHLYFYWYRQILGQKVEFLVSFYNNEISEKSEIFDDQFSVERPDGSNFTLKIRSTKLEDSAMYFCASGKIRGDEQFFGPGTRLTVL.

The chain has TRBV27 and TRBJ2-7; 8 bases match TRBD1. CDR1 is MNHEY and CDR2 is SMNVEV in the germline V gene (reference sequence). V shed 8 bases and J 4 bases; nucleotides not matched to a gene: 7. CDR3 length: 13 amino acids. The CDR3 DNA reads as TGTGCCAGCCGGCCGGACAGGGCTTACGAGCAGTACTTC. Protein: CASRPDRAYEQYF.

The genes are TRBV5-1 and TRBJ2-7; 7 positions agree with TRBD2. CDR3 length equals 12 residues. CDR1 SGHRS and CDR2 YFSETQ come from the germline V gene. Trimming took 4 bases from V and 7 from J; bases not matched to a gene: 5. The CDR3 sequence is CASSKPGLEQYF. The CDR3 DNA reads TGCGCCAGCAGCAAGCCGGGACTAGAGCAGTACTTC.

The chain couples TRBV7-9 to TRBJ1-1, with no clear D. V lost 3 bases and J lost 8, with 13 bases in between. The CDR3 runs to 13 residues. Per germline, CDR1 SEHNR and CDR2 FQNEAQ (reference sequence). The CDR3 sequence is CASSFLHIAEAFF. The CDR3, as DNA: TGTGCCAGCAGCTTCCTGCACATTGCGGAAGCTTTCTTT.

V gene TRBV6-1 combines with J gene TRBJ1-2; D gene ambiguous. Germline V CDR1 and CDR2: MNHNS, SASEGT. Trimming took 11 bases from V and 0 from J, leaving 13 bases between them. The CDR3 extends over 13 amino acids. Here the CDR3 reads CAGSRAPNYGYTF. The CDR3 DNA reads as TGTGCCGGCTCACGGGCCCCTAACTATGGCTACACCTTC.

The chain couples TRBV11-3 to TRBJ1-4; TRBD1 might be the D (5 bases). The V and J ends lost 4 bases and 9 bases respectively, with 21 bases between them. This CDR3 contains 16 residues. Germline V gene sequence: CDR1 SGHNT, CDR2 YENEEA. The CDR3 sequence is CASSSTLTGATKKLFF. CDR3 DNA: TGTGCCAGCAGCTCGACCCTCACCGGGGCGACTAAAAAACTGTTTTTT.

The rearrangement joins TRBV2 to TRBJ2-7; unclear D gene. The germline V and J ends were trimmed by 3 bases and 4 bases, with 4 bases remaining between them. The CDR3 contains 11 residues. In germline, CDR1 is SNHLY, CDR2 FYNNEI. The CDR3 here is CASSELYEQYF. CDR3 nucleotide sequence: TGTGCCAGCAGTGAGTTATACGAGCAGTACTTC.

This chain joins TRBV10-3 and TRBJ2-3; D unclear. The germline V gene encodes CDR1 ENHRY and CDR2 SYGVKD. Deletions cut 3 bases from V and 0 bases from J, with 10 bases between. The CDR3 has 15 residues. The CDR3 here is CAISDAVFSTDTQYF. DNA for the CDR3: TGTGCCATCAGTGACGCTGTATTTAGCACAGATACGCAGTATTTT.

The J gene is TRBJ2-7, the V gene TRBV27, with 7 bases that match TRBD1. This CDR3 is built from 14 residues. Germline-derived CDR1 and CDR2 are MNHEY and SMNVEV (reference sequence). J was trimmed by 6 bases and V by 5 bases; bases with no gene match: 10. The CDR3 loop reads CASSPDRLTSEQYF. The CDR3, as DNA: TGTGCCAGCAGTCCGGACAGGCTCACCTCCGAGCAGTACTTC.

The count of this clone is one. The gene calls are TRBV6-6 and TRBJ1-1, with D maybe TRBD1 (6 bases). The V end was cut by 6 bases, the J end by 5 bases, with 16 bases between. There are 14 residues in the CDR3. Germline V lookup: CDR1 MNHNY, CDR2 SVGAGI (reference sequence). Written as DNA, the CDR3 is TGTGCCAGCAGAGTACAGGGAGGAGGGACTGAAGCTTTCTTT. Its translation is CASRVQGGGTEAFF.

This rearrangement joins TRBV9 to TRBJ2-5; possibly TRBD1 or TRBD2 for D (5 bases each). V lost 0 bases and J 2 bases, leaving 17 bases between the germline ends. The CDR3 is 17 amino acids. CDR1 and CDR2 from the germline V gene are SGDLS and YYNGEE. The CDR3 DNA follows: TGTGCCAGCAGCGTAGGGGACGGGCGGGTTCCTCAAGAGACCCAGTACTTC. It specifies CASSVGDGRVPQETQYF.

This clone showed up just once. This sequence joins TRBV10-1 and TRBJ2-1; a weak D match, TRBD2 (5 bases). Trimming pared 6 bases from V and 4 bases from J, leaving 28 bases between. Germline V gene lookup returns CDR1 WNHNN and CDR2 SYGVQD (reference sequence). The CDR3 extends over 19 amino acids. CDR3: CASSPGKNFPGGKYNEQFF. In DNA, the CDR3 is TGCGCCAGCAGCCCCGGGAAGAACTTTCCTGGTGGAAAATACAATGAGCAGTTCTTC.